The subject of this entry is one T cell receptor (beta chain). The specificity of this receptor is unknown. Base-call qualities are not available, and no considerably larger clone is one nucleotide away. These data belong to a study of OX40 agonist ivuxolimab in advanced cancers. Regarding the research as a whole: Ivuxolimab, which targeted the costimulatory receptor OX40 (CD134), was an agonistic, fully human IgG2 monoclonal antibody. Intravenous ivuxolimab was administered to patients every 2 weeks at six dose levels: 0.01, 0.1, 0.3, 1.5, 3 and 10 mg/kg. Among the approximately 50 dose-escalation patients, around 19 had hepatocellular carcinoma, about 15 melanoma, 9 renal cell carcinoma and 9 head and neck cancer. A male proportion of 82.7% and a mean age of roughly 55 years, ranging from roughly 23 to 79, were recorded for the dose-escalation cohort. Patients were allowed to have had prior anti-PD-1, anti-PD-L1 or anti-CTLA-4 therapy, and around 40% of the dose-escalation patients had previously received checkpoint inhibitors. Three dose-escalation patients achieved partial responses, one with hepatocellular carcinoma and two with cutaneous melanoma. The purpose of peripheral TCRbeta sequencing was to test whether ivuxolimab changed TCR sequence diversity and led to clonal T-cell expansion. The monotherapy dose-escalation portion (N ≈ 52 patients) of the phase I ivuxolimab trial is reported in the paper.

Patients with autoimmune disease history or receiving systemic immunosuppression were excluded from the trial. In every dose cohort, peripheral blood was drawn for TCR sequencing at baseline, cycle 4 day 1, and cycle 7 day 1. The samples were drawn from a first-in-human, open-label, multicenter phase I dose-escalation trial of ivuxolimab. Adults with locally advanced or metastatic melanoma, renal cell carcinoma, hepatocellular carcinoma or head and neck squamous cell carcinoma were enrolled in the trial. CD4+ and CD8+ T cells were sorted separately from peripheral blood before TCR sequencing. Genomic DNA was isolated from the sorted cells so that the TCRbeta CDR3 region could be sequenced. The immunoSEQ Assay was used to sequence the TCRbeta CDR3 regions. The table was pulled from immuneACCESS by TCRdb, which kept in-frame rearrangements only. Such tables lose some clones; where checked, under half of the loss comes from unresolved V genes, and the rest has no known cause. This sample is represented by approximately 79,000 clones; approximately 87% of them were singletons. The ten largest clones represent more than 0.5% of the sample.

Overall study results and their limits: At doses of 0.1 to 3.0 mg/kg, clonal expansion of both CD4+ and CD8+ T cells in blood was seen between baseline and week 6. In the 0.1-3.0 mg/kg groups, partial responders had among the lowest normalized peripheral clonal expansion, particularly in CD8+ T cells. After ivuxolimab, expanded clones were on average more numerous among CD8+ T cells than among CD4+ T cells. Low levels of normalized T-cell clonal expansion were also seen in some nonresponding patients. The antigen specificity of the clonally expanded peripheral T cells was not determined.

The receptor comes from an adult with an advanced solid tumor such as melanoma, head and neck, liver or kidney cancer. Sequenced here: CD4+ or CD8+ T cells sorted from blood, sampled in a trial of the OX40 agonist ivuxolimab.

The CDR3 protein sequence reads: CASTPSGATGANVLTF. Read as DNA, the sequence is TGTGCCAGCACCCCCTCAGGGGCTACTGGGGCCAACGTCCTGACTTTC. This chain is built from TRBV7-9 and TRBJ2-6, with a tentative D gene TRBD1 over 6 matching bases. V sheds 7 bases and J sheds 2 bases, leaving 15 bases between their ends. Reading the germline V gene (reference sequence) gives CDR1 SEHNR and CDR2 FQNEAQ. Including the terminal cysteine and phenylalanine, the CDR3 comprises 16 residues. Only the CDR3 DNA is retained, 48 bases long and in frame from the first base.